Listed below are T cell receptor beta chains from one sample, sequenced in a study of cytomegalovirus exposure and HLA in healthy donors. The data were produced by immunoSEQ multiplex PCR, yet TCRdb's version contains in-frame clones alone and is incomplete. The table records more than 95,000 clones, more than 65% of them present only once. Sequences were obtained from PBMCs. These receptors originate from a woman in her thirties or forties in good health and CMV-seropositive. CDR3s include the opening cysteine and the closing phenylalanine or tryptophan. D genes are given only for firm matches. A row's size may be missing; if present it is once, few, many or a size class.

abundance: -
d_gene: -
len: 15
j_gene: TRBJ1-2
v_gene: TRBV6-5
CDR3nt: TGTGCCAGCAGTTACTCGAGGGAGGGATGGTATGGCTACACCTTC
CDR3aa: CASSYSREGWYGYTF

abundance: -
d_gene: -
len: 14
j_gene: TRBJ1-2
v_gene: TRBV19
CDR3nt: TGTGCCAGTAGCTTGACTTCCCTGGCAATAGGCTACACCTTC
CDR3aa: CASSLTSLAIGYTF

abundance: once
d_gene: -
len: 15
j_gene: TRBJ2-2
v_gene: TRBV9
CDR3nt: TGTGCCAGCAGCGTACATGCTAGCAGCACCGGGGAGCTGTTTTTT
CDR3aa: CASSVHASSTGELFF

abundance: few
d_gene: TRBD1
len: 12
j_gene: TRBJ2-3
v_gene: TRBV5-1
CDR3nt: TGCGCCAGCAGCTTGGGACAGGGTCTACGGTATTTT
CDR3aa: CASSLGQGLRYF

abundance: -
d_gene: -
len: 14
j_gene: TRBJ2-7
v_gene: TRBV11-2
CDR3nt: TGTGCCAGCAGCTTAGAATGGGGGCCGGGAGAGCAGTACTTC
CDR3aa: CASSLEWGPGEQYF

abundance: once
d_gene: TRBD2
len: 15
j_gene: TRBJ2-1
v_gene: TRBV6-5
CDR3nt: TGTGCCAGCAGCGCTAGCGGGAGCTCCTACAATGAGCAGTTCTTC
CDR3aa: CASSASGSSYNEQFF

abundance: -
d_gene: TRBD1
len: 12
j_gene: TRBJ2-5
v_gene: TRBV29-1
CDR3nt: TGCAGCGTTCGGACAGGGGAGGAGACCCAGTACTTC
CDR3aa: CSVRTGEETQYF

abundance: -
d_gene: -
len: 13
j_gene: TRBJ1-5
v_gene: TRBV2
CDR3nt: TGTGCCAGCAGTGGGGAGATCAATCAGCCCCAGCATTTT
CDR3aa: CASSGEINQPQHF

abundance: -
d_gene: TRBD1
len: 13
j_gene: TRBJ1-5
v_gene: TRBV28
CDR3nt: TGTGCCAGCCGGGACAGCCTCAATCAGCCCCAGCATTTT
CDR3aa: CASRDSLNQPQHF

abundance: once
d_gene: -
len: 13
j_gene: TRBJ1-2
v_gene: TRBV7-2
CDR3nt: TGTGCCAGCAGCGCCCCGAGGGTAAGGGGCTACACCTTC
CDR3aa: CASSAPRVRGYTF

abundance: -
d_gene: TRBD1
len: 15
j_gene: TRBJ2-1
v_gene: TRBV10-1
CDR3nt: TGCGCCAGCAGTGAGCTGAGGACAGGTCACAATGAGCAGTTCTTC
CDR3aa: CASSELRTGHNEQFF

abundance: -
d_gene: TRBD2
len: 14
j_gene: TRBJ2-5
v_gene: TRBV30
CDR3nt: TGTGCCTGGAGTCCTAGCGGGAGGGGAGAGACCCAGTACTTC
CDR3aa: CAWSPSGRGETQYF

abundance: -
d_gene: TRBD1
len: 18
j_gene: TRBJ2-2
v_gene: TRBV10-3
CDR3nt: TGTGCCATCAGTCCCCGGCGGGCAGGGGGCGCGAACACCGGGGAGCTGTTTTTT
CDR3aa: CAISPRRAGGANTGELFF

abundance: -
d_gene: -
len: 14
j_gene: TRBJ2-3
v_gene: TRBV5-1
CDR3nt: TGCGCCAGCAGCTTGGGAGGGTCGGTCGATACGCAGTATTTT
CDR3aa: CASSLGGSVDTQYF

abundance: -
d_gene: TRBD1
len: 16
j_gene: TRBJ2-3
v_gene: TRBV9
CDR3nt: TGTGCCAGCAGCCTCCGACAGGGGGCCGGCACAGATACGCAGTATTTT
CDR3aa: CASSLRQGAGTDTQYF

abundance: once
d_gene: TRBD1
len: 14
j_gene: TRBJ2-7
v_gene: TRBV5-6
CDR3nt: TGTGCCAGCAGCCCGACCACAGGGGCCTACGAGCAGTACTTC
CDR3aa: CASSPTTGAYEQYF

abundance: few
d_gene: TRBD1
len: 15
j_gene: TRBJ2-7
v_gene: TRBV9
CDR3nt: TGTGCCAGCAGCGTTGGACAGGTGAGCTCCTACGAGCAGTACTTC
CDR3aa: CASSVGQVSSYEQYF

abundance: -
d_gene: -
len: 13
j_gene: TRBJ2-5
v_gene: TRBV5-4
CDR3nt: TGTGCCAGCAGCCTAACCTTCCAAGAGACCCAGTACTTC
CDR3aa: CASSLTFQETQYF

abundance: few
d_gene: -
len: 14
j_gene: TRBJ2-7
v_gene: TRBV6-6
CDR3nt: TGTGCCAGCAGTTACCAGCGAAGCTCCTACGAGCAGTACTTC
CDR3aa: CASSYQRSSYEQYF

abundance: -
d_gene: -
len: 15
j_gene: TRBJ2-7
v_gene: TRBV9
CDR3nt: TGTGCCAGCAGCGCTTCCTACGAGACAGGTCGCGAGCAGTACTTC
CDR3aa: CASSASYETGREQYF

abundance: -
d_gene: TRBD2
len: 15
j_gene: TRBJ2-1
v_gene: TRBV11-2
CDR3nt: TGTGCCAGCAGCGAGGGACTAGCGCCTTACAATGAGCAGTTCTTC
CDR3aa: CASSEGLAPYNEQFF

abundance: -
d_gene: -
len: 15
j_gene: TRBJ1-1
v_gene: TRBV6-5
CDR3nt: TGTGCCAGCAGTTACTCTGGGCAGGCGTACACTGAAGCTTTCTTT
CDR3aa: CASSYSGQAYTEAFF

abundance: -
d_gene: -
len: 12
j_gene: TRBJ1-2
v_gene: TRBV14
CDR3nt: TGTGCCAGCAGCCCAACTAACTATGGCTACACCTTC
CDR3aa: CASSPTNYGYTF

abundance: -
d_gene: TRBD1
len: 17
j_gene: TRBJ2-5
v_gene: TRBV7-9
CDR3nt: TGTGCCAGCAGCGATCTTTGGGACAGGGACTTTCAAGAGACCCAGTACTTC
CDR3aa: CASSDLWDRDFQETQYF

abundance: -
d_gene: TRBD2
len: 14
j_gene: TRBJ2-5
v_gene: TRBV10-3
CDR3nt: TGTGCCATCAGTGATTTCCTAGCGGATGAGACCCAGTACTTC
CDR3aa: CAISDFLADETQYF

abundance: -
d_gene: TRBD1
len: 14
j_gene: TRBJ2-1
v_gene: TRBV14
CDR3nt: TGTGCCAGCAGCCAGCAGGGGGCCTACAATGAGCAGTTCTTC
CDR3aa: CASSQQGAYNEQFF

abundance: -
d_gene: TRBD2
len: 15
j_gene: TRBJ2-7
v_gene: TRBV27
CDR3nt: TGTGCCAGCAGTCTCAGACTAGCGGGGAACTACGAGCAGTACTTC
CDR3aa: CASSLRLAGNYEQYF

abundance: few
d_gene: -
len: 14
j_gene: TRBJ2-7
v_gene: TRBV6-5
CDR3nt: TGTGCCAGCAGTCGGGACTTTACTACCTACGAGCAGTACTTC
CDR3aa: CASSRDFTTYEQYF

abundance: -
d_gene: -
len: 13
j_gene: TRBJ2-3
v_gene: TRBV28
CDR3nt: TGTGCCAGCAGTTTAAGGACAGAAGATACGCAGTATTTT
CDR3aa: CASSLRTEDTQYF

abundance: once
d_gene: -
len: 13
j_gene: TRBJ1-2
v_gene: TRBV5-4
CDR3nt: TGTGCCAGCAGCTTGCCTGAGATGCGGGGTCCCACCTTC
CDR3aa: CASSLPEMRGPTF

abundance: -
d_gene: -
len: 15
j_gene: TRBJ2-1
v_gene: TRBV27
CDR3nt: TGTGCCAGCAGTTTAGCGTTGAGCTCCTACAATGAGCAGTTCTTC
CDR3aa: CASSLALSSYNEQFF

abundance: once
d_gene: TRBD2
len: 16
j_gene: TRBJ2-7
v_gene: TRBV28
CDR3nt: TGTGCCAGCAGGGTGCCTAGCGGAGAAAACTCCTACGAGCAGTACTTC
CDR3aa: CASRVPSGENSYEQYF

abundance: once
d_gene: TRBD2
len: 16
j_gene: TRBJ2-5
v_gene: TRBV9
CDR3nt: TGTGCCAGCAGCGGATTGACTAGCGGAAACCAAGAGACCCAGTACTTC
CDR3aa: CASSGLTSGNQETQYF

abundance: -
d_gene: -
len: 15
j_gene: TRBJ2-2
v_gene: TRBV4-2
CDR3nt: TGTGCCAGCAGCCATCGAGAGGGTGACACCGGGGAGCTGTTTTTT
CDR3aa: CASSHREGDTGELFF

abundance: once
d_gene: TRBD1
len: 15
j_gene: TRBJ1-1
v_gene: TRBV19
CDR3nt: TGTGCCAGTAGTATCCGGGACAGCATAAACACTGAAGCTTTCTTT
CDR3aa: CASSIRDSINTEAFF

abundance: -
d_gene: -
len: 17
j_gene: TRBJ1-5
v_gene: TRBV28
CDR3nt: TGTGCCAGCAGTTGGGAACCACAAGGGGGTCGCAATCAGCCCCAGCATTTT
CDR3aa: CASSWEPQGGRNQPQHF

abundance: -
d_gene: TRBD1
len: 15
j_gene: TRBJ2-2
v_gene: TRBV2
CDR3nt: TGTGCCAGCAGAGGGGGCAGGGCGAACACCGGGGAGCTGTTTTTT
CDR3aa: CASRGGRANTGELFF

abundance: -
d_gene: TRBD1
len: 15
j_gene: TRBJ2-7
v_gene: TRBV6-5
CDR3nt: TGTGCCAGCAGTTACTCGGACAGGGGGAACTACGAGCAGTACTTC
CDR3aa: CASSYSDRGNYEQYF

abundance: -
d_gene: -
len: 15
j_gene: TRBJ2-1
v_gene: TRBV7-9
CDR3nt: TGTGCCAGCAGCTCCGCCCAGAGGGCGGCGGATGAGCAGTTCTTC
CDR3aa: CASSSAQRAADEQFF

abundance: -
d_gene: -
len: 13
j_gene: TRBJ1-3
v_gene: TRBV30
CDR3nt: TGTGCCTGGAGTACCGGTTCTGGAAACACCATATATTTT
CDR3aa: CAWSTGSGNTIYF

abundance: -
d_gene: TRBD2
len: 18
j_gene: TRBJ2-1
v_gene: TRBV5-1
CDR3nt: TGCGCCAGCAGCACGGGACTAGCGGGAGGGTCATTTGACAATGAGCAGTTCTTC
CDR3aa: CASSTGLAGGSFDNEQFF

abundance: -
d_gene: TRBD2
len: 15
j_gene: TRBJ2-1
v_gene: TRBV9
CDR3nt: TGTGCCAGCAGCTATGGACTAGCGGGAGTAGGTGAGCAGTTCTTC
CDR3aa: CASSYGLAGVGEQFF

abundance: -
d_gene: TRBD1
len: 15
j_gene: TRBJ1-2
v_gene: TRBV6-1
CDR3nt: TGTGCCAGCAGCCAAGGGGGACAGGGGAACTATGGCTACACCTTC
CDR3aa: CASSQGGQGNYGYTF

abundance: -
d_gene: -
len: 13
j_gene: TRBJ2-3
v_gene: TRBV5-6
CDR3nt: TGTGCCAGCAGCTTCAGGGGGAGGGATACGCAGTATTTT
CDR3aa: CASSFRGRDTQYF

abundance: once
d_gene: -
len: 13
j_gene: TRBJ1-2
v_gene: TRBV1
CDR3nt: TGCACCAGCAGAGTACACCTCGGAGATGGCTACACCTTC
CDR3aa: CTSRVHLGDGYTF

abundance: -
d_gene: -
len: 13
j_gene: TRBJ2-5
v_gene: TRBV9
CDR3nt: TGTGCCAGCAGCCCCGGGGGTCAAGAGACCCAGTACTTC
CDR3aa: CASSPGGQETQYF

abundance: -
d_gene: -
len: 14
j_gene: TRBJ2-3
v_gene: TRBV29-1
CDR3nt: TGCAGCGTTAAGGTGGCGGTGAGCACAGATACGCAGTATTTT
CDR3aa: CSVKVAVSTDTQYF

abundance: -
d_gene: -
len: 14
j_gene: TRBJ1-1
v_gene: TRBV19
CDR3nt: TGTGCCAGTAGTATTGGTAGGGGGAACACTGAAGCTTTCTTT
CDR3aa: CASSIGRGNTEAFF

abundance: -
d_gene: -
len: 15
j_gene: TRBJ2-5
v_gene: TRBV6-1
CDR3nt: TGTGCCAGCAGGATGACGGGAGTCCTCGCCGAGACCCAGTACTTC
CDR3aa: CASRMTGVLAETQYF

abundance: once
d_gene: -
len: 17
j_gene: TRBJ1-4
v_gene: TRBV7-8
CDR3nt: TGTGCCAGCAGCTTGCGGGGTGGGGCGAGCCCTAATGAAAAACTGTTTTTT
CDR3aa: CASSLRGGASPNEKLFF